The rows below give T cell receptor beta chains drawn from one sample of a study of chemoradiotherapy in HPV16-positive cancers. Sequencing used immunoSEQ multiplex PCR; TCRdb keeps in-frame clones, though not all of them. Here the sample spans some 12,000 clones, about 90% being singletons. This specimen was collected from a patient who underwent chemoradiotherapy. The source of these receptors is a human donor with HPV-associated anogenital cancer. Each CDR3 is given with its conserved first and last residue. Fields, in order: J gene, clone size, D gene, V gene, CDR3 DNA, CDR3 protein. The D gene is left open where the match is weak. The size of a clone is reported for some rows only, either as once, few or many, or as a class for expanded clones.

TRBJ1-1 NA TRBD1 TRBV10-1 TGCGCCAGCAGTGAGACAGGGGCGACTGAAGCTTTCTTT CASSETGATEAFF
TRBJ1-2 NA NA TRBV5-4 TGTGCCAGCAGCTTGGGGCAAGGTGGCTACACCTTC CASSLGQGGYTF
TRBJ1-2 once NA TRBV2 TGTGCCAGCAGTGAATTCCAGGGGCATGGCTACACCTTC CASSEFQGHGYTF
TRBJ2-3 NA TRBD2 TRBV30 TGTGCCTGGACCGTTACCCGACTAGCGGGAGGAGGGGGGGGTAACACAGATACGCAGTATTTT CAWTVTRLAGGGGGNTDTQYF
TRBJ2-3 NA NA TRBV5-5 TGTGCCAGCAGCCCCCCCGGGACACAACAGCGCACAGATACGCAGTATTTT CASSPPGTQQRTDTQYF
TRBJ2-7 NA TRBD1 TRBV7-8 TGTGCCAGCAGCTTAAGTTCCTGGGGACAGGGGGCGACATCCTACGAGCAGTACTTC CASSLSSWGQGATSYEQYF
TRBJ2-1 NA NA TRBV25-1 TGTGCCAGCGGACAGCGCCCGGGCAATGAGCAGTTCTTC CASGQRPGNEQFF
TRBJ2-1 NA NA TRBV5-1 TGCGCCAGCAGCTCGGGCGGGTTGGGGAATGAGCAGTTCTTC CASSSGGLGNEQFF
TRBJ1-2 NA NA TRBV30 TGTGCCTGGAGTGTACCAGGAGCTAACTATGGCTACACCTTC CAWSVPGANYGYTF
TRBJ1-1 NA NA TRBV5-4 TGTGCCAGCATCGACCCTTTCAATGAAGCTTTCTTT CASIDPFNEAFF
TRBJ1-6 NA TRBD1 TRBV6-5 TGTGCCAGCAGAGCAGGGGGTTGGGAGTCACCCCTCCACTTT CASRAGGWESPLHF
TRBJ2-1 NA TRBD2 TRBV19 TGTGCCAGTACGGGGGGACCAGGGACCTACAATGAGCAGTTCTTC CASTGGPGTYNEQFF
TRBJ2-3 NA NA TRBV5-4 TGTGCCAGCAGCGAAGCCCGATGGAGCACAGATACGCAGTATTTT CASSEARWSTDTQYF
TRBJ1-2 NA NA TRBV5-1 TGCGCCAGCAGCGCACAGGGTGACTATGGCTACACCTTC CASSAQGDYGYTF
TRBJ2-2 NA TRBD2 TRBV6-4 TGTGCCAGCAGTGTTGCGGGAGGGACCGGGGAGCTGTTTTTT CASSVAGGTGELFF
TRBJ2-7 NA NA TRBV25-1 TGTGCCAGCAGCACGACCGGGACACCAACCTACGAGCAGTACTTC CASSTTGTPTYEQYF
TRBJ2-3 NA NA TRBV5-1 TGCGCCAGCAGCCACTCAGGGGAAGGCACAGATACGCAGTATTTT CASSHSGEGTDTQYF
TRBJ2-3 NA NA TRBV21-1 TGTGCCAGCAGCAAAAGTCCTCGGGGAGTCACAGATACGCAGTATTTT CASSKSPRGVTDTQYF
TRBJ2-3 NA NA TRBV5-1 TGCGCCAGCAGCTCCACAGATACGCAGTATTTT CASSSTDTQYF
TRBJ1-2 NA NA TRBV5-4 TGTGCCTATTGGGGGAGGGTGAATAACTATGGCTACACCTTC CAYWGRVNNYGYTF
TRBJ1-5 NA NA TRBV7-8 TGTGCCAGCAGCTTAGCCCGGGCTAATCAGCCCCAGCATTTT CASSLARANQPQHF
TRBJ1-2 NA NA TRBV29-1 TGCAGCGGCTGGGACGGCGTGCTAGGCTACACCTTC CSGWDGVLGYTF
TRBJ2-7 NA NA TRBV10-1 TGCGCCAGCAGTGATGGGATCTCCTACGAGCAGTACTTC CASSDGISYEQYF
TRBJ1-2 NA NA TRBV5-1 TGCGCCAGCAGCTCCCTAGGCTATGGCTACACCTTC CASSSLGYGYTF
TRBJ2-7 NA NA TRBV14 TGTGCCAGCAGCCAGCTCGGACAGGGCGGGGGCGAGCAGTACTTC CASSQLGQGGGEQYF
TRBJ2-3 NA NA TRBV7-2 TGTGCCAGCAGCTTAGCACGGGGGTCAGATACGCAGTATTTT CASSLARGSDTQYF